This T cell receptor beta chain is from a study of cytomegalovirus exposure and HLA in healthy donors. Study summary: Clustering assigned 81% of the 350 to 450 genotyped donors to the Caucasian-associated ancestry cluster.

This PCR relied on a set of 60 Vbeta primers and 13 Jbeta primers. Profiling relied on immunoSEQ multiplex PCR, and the TCRdb table lists in-frame clones only, not all of them. The sample records approximately 140,000 clones, 65% to 80% being singletons. The germline gives CDR1 SGHNT, CDR2 YYREEE (reference sequence). The CDR3 sequence is 14 residues long. V was clipped by 0 bases and J by 4 bases; unmatched bases: 3. This TCR derives from a man in his forties in good health and CMV-seropositive. The chain has TRBV5-4 and TRBJ1-2; 7 positions agree with TRBD1. Sequenced: PBMCs. The CDR3 region is CASSLGQGGYGYTF. CDR3 in DNA: TGTGCCAGCAGCTTGGGACAGGGTGGCTATGGCTACACCTTC. The variable domain in full, with the rest retrieved from reference TRBV5-4 and TRBJ1-2, is ETGVTQSPTHLIKTRGQQVTLRCSSQSGHNTVSWYQQALGQGPQFIFQYYREEENGRGNFPPRFSGLQFPNYSSELNVNALELDDSALYLCASSLGQGGYGYTFGSGTRLTVV.